This TCR beta chain originates from a study of blood T cell repertoires in COVID-19. Looking at the study overall: Samples came from the United States, Italy and Spain, spanning acute and convalescent COVID-19. T cells, B-cell-depleted T cells, or PBMCs provided the cDNA or gDNA that served as material.

V gave up 4 bases and J gave up 3 bases; unmatched junction bases: 5. The germline gives CDR1 MDHEN, CDR2 SYDVKM. The CDR3 consists of 14 residues. Profiling relied on immunoSEQ multiplex PCR, and the TCRdb table lists in-frame clones only, not all of them. The top ten hold 2.3% of the sample, which has over 200,000 clones, around 87% seen once. The sequencing sample was made of peripheral blood. This sequence joins TRBV28 and TRBJ1-1; TRBD1 aligns across 7 bases. This TCR derives from a woman aged 50 to 65 with acute or convalescent COVID-19. In DNA form, the CDR3 reads TGTGCCAGCAGTTCGGGACAGCTCCACACTGAAGCTTTCTTT. Translation: CASSSGQLHTEAFF. The variable domain in full, completed from reference TRBV28 and TRBJ1-1, reads DVKVTQSSRYLVKRTGEKVFLECVQDMDHENMFWYRQDPGLGLRLIYFSYDVKMKEKGDIPEGYSVSREKKERFSLILESASTNQTSMYLCASSSGQLHTEAFFGQGTRLTVV.